The 18 T cell receptor beta chains reported below all come from one sample, sequenced in a study of T cells expressing NK-cell markers. TCRdb reworked the 5' RACE reads into one entry per CDR3 protein, no DNA. With more than 250,000 distinct CDR3 sequences in the sample, the ten largest clones hold 0.39%. The specimen was blood T cells: a sorted CD56 or NKG2C T cell subset, CD4+ or CD8+ T cells, or bulk PBMC T cells (not recorded which). These receptors came from a man aged 18 to 35 in good health.

The rearrangement links TRBV20-1 to TRBJ2-7; TCRdb proposes TRBD1, but this gene call is untestable without DNA. CDR1 is DFQATT, CDR2 SNEGSKA, per germline (reference sequence). The CDR3 loop spans 13 amino acids. CDR3 in amino acids: CSATTGYSYEQYF.

V and J are TRBV7-8 and TRBJ1-1; absent DNA, TCRdb's TRBD1 call cannot be checked. Germline V gives CDR1 SGHVS, CDR2 FQNEAQ. This CDR3 has 15 residues. CDR3 residues: CASSPRGGSPSEAFF.

This sequence joins TRBV7-7 and TRBJ2-3; TCRdb proposes TRBD2, but this gene call is untestable without DNA. Germline assignment: CDR1 SSHAT and CDR2 FNYEAQ (reference sequence). This CDR3 is 15 amino acids long. CDR3 region: CASSSGLSGTDTQYF.

V and J are TRBV7-2 and TRBJ2-3; checking the TCRdb D call of TRBD1 is not possible without DNA. The germline V gene encodes CDR1 SGHTA and CDR2 FQGNSA. The CDR3 extends over 15 amino acids. CDR3 in amino acids: CASSRQRERGDTQYF.

V gene TRBV6-1 combines with J gene TRBJ1-2; TCRdb lists TRBD1, though no DNA is available to test this call. CDR1 MNHNS and CDR2 SASEGT come from the germline V gene. This CDR3 is built from 13 residues. Here the CDR3 reads CASRGTADYGYTF.

J is TRBJ1-1 and V is TRBV7-9. Germline loops: CDR1 SEHNR, CDR2 FQNEAQ (reference sequence). The length of the CDR3 is 13 residues. The CDR3 sequence: CASSGTMNTEAFF.

The chain links TRBV5-6 to TRBJ2-3. Germline V gives CDR1 SGHDT, CDR2 YYEEEE. This CDR3 comprises 16 residues. The CDR3 loop is CASSLANTRGTDTQYF.

The J gene is TRBJ2-3, the V gene TRBV9; TCRdb reports TRBD2, a call that lacks DNA to check it against. Germline V gives CDR1 SGDLS, CDR2 YYNGEE. CDR3 size: 20 residues. The CDR3: CASSGPRGVLAGGPSDTQYF.

The V call is TRBV6-1, the J call TRBJ1-2. The CDR3 runs 14 residues. Germline-derived CDR1 and CDR2 are MNHNS and SASEGT. The CDR3 loop is CASSPLGINYGYTF.

The rearrangement joins TRBV7-9 to TRBJ1-1. The CDR3 loop spans 13 amino acids. Germline V gene data show CDR1 as SEHNR and CDR2 as FQNEAQ (reference sequence). CDR3 sequence: CASMSRGNTEAFF.

The rearrangement uses TRBV12-5 and TRBJ2-3; TCRdb names TRBD1, which stays unverified in the absence of DNA. Germline CDR1 reads LGHNT; CDR2 reads FRNRAP. The length of the CDR3 is 14 residues. CDR3 sequence: CASGLQGSTDTQYF.

This chain's CDR3 is CASSQGSRGRVGEKLFF. This sequence joins TRBV4-1 and TRBJ1-4; TCRdb proposes TRBD1, but this gene call is untestable without DNA. The length of the CDR3 is 17 residues. Germline assignment: CDR1 MGHRA and CDR2 YSYEKL.

V usage is TRBV12-3 or TRBV12-4 and J usage is TRBJ1-2. The CDR3 spans 14 residues. CDR3 sequence: CASTRPSGPYGYTF.

V usage is TRBV5-4 and J usage is TRBJ2-1; TCRdb selects TRBD2, and the lack of DNA leaves this call unchecked. Looked up from germline, CDR1 is SGHNT and CDR2 is YYREEE (reference sequence). The CDR3 consists of 15 residues. This chain's CDR3 is CASSFRLAGVNEQFF.

The chain carries TRBV20-1 and TRBJ2-7. Looked up from germline, CDR1 is DFQATT and CDR2 is SNEGSKA (reference sequence). The CDR3 spans 11 residues. CDR3 in amino acids: CSAAGPYEQYF.

The chain couples TRBV12-3 or TRBV12-4 to TRBJ2-1; TCRdb lists TRBD2, though no DNA is available to test this call. The CDR3 consists of 16 residues. The CDR3: CASSLGLDSPYNEQFF.

This chain connects TRBV20-1 to TRBJ2-1; TCRdb outputs TRBD2, but without DNA this stays unchecked. The CDR3 covers 16 residues. Germline loops: CDR1 DFQATT, CDR2 SNEGSKA (reference sequence). The CDR3 region is CSAHTSGRGYKYEQFF.

The chain links TRBV20-1 to TRBJ1-6; the D gene TCRdb calls, TRBD1, cannot be checked with no DNA. The CDR3 sequence is 14 residues long. The germline V gene encodes CDR1 DFQATT and CDR2 SNEGSKA (reference sequence). The CDR3 protein is CSARFGRGNSPLHF.